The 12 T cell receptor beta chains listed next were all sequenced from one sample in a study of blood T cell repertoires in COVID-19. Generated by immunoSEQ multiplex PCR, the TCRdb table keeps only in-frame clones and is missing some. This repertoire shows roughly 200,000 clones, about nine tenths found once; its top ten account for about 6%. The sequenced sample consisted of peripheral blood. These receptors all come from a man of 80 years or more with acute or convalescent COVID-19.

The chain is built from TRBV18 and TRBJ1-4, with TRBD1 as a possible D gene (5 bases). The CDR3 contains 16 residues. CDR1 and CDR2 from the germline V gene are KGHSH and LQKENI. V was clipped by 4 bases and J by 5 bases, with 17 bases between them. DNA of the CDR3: TGTGCCAGCTCACTGGCTCACGGGGGAGTAAATGAAAAACTGTTTTTT. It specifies CASSLAHGGVNEKLFF.

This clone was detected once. The CDR3 region is CSVGVLTEAFF. The CDR3 coding sequence is TGCAGTGTAGGGGTACTCACTGAAGCTTTCTTT. The gene calls are TRBV20-1 and TRBJ1-1; maybe TRBD1 (5 bases). V was clipped by 7 bases and J by 4 bases, with 10 bases between them. The CDR3 contains 11 residues. Per germline, CDR1 DFQATT and CDR2 SNEGSKA (reference sequence).

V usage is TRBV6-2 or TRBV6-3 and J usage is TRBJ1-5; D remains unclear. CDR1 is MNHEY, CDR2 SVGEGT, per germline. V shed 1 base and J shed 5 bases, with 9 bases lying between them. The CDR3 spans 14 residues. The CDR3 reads CASSYLNEDQPQHF. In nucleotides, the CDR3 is TGTGCCAGCAGTTACTTGAACGAGGATCAGCCCCAGCATTTT.

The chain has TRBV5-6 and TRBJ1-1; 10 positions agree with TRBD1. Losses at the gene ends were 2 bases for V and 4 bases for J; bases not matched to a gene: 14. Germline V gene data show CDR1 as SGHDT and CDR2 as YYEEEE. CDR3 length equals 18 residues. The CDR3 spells CASSLRWGLGTGATEAFF. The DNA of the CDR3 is TGTGCCAGCAGCTTACGGTGGGGGCTCGGGACAGGGGCCACTGAAGCTTTCTTT.

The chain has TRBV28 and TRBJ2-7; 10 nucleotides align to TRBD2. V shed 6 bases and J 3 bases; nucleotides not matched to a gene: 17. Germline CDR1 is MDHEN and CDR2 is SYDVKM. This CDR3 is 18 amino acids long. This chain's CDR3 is CASSPGAGWTSGYYEQYF. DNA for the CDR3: TGTGCCAGCAGCCCCGGGGCAGGGTGGACTAGCGGATACTACGAGCAGTACTTC. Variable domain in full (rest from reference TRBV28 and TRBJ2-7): DVKVTQSSRYLVKRTGEKVFLECVQDMDHENMFWYRQDPGLGLRLIYFSYDVKMKEKGDIPEGYSVSREKKERFSLILESASTNQTSMYLCASSPGAGWTSGYYEQYFGPGTRLTVT.

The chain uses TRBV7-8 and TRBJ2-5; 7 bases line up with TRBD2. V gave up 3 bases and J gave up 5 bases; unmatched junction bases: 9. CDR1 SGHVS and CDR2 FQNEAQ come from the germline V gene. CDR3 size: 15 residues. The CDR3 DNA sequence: TGTGCCAGCAGCTTTTTGGCAGGGCGGGGGGAGACCCAGTACTTC. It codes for CASSFLAGRGETQYF.

The CDR3 protein is CASSEAGDSNSPLHF. DNA of the CDR3: TGTGCCAGCAGTGAAGCGGGGGACAGTAATTCACCCCTCCACTTT. The chain couples TRBV6-1 to TRBJ1-6; 7 positions match TRBD1. The ends lost 0 bases at V and 6 bases at J; junction bases unmatched: 2. From germline, CDR1 is MNHNS and CDR2 SASEGT. This CDR3 has 15 residues.

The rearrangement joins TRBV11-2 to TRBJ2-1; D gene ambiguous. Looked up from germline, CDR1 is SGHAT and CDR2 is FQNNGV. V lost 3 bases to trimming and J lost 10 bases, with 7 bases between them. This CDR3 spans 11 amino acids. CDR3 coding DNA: TGTGCCAGCAGCTTCCATCAGGAGCAGTTCTTC. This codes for CASSFHQEQFF.

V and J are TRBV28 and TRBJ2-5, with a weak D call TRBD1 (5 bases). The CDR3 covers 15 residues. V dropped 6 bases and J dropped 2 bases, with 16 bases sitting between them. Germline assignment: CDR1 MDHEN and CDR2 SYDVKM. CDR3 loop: CASSGLGARQETQYF. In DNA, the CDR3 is TGTGCCAGCAGCGGGTTAGGGGCAAGGCAAGAGACCCAGTACTTC. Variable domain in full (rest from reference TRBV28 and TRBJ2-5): DVKVTQSSRYLVKRTGEKVFLECVQDMDHENMFWYRQDPGLGLRLIYFSYDVKMKEKGDIPEGYSVSREKKERFSLILESASTNQTSMYLCASSGLGARQETQYFGPGTRLLVL.

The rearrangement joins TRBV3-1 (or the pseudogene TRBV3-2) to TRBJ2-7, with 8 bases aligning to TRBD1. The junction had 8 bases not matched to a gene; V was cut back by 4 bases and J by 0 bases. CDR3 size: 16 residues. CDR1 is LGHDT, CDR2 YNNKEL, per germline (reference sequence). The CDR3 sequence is CASSPYGTGSSYEQYF. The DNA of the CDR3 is TGTGCCAGCAGCCCATACGGGACAGGCAGCTCCTACGAGCAGTACTTC.

CDR3 bases: TGTGCCAGTCGCAGGGTTCGGAACACTGAAGCTTTCTTT. This sequence encodes CASRRVRNTEAFF. The chain employs TRBV6-5 and TRBJ1-1, with D perhaps matching TRBD1 (5 bases). The CDR3 spans 13 residues. Trimming left V 9 bases short and J 1 base short, with 12 bases between. Germline V lookup: CDR1 MNHEY, CDR2 SVGAGI.

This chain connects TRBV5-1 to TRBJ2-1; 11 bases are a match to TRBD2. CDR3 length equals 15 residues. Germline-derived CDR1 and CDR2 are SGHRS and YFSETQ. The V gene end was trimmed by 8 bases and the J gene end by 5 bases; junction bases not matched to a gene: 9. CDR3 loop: CASRGGLAVNNEQFF. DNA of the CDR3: TGCGCCAGTCGGGGGGGACTAGCGGTTAACAATGAGCAGTTCTTC.